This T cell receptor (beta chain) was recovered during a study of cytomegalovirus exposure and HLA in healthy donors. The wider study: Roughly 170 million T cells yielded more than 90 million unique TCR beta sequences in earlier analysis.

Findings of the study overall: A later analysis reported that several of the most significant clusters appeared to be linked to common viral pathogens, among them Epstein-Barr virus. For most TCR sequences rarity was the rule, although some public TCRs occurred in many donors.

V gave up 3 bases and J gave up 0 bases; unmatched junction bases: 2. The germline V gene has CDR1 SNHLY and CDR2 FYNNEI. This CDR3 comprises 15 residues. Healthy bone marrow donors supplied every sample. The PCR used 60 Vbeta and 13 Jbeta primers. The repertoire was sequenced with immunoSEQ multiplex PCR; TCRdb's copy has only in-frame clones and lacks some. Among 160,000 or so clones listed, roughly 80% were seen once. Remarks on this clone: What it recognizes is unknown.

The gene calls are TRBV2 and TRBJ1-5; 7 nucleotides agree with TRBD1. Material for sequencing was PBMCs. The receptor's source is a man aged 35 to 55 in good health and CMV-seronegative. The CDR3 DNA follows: TGTGCCAGCAGTGAGGACAGGCATAGCAATCAGCCCCAGCATTTT. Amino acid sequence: CASSEDRHSNQPQHF.